The 16 T cell receptor beta chains presented below share a single source sample, sequenced in a study of blood T cell repertoires in COVID-19 (dated by TCRdb to between 2020 and 2021). Library method: the immunoSEQ multiplex PCR assay. TCRdb provides this immuneACCESS table in a form limited to in-frame rearrangements. Some clones are lacking; in checked studies, under half of them reflect an unresolved V gene, and why the rest are absent is not known. The sample yields 150,000 to 200,000 clones; more than 85% were counted once. The ten largest clones capture around 2.3% of the sample. Sequencing was carried out using peripheral blood. The receptor source for this set is a man in his 70s with active or convalescent COVID-19.

This chain connects TRBV11-2 to TRBJ2-7; the D gene is possibly TRBD1 (5 bases). The germline gives CDR1 SGHAT, CDR2 FQNNGV. The CDR3 consists of 14 residues. Trimming stripped 4 bases from V and 1 base from J, with 11 bases between. The CDR3 spells CASSSQVGSYEQYF. CDR3 nucleotides: TGTGCCAGCAGCTCACAGGTGGGGTCCTACGAGCAGTACTTC.

This chain joins TRBV18 and TRBJ2-7; the D gene is possibly TRBD2 (6 bases). The V gene lost 1 base and the J gene lost 5 bases, with 12 bases spanning the gap. The germline V gene has CDR1 KGHSH and CDR2 LQKENI. The CDR3 extends over 14 amino acids. DNA for the CDR3: TGTGCCAGCTCACCACTGGGCAGGGAGGACGAGCAGTACTTC. This sequence encodes CASSPLGREDEQYF.

V usage is TRBV13 and J usage is TRBJ1-6, with D perhaps matching TRBD1 (6 bases). This CDR3 is built from 16 residues. V lost 5 bases to trimming and J lost 10 bases, with 21 bases between them. Germline CDR1 is PRHDT and CDR2 is FYEKMQ (reference sequence). The CDR3 loop is CASSLQGHTRDSPLHF. CDR3 DNA: TGTGCCAGCAGCCTCCAGGGACACACTAGGGACTCACCCCTCCACTTT.

The sample holds a few counts of this clone. The V call is TRBV28, the J call TRBJ2-1; D remains ambiguous. V lost 2 bases and J 1 base, leaving 12 bases between the germline ends. CDR1 is MDHEN and CDR2 is SYDVKM in the germline V gene. The CDR3 is 16 residues long. The CDR3 nucleotides read TGTGCCAGCAGTTTAGGTATCGCGAGGTCCTACAATGAGCAGTTCTTC. This encodes CASSLGIARSYNEQFF. The entire variable domain, with the rest obtained from reference TRBV28 and TRBJ2-1, is as follows: DVKVTQSSRYLVKRTGEKVFLECVQDMDHENMFWYRQDPGLGLRLIYFSYDVKMKEKGDIPEGYSVSREKKERFSLILESASTNQTSMYLCASSLGIARSYNEQFFGPGTRLTVL.

The DNA of the CDR3 is TGCGCCAGCAGCCAAGATTTATATCCGAGGGGGAATGAGCAGTTCTTC. Protein sequence: CASSQDLYPRGNEQFF. The V gene is TRBV4-1, the J gene TRBJ2-1; D possibly corresponds to TRBD1 (6 bases). Germline V lookup: CDR1 MGHRA, CDR2 YSYEKL. This CDR3 comprises 16 residues. Trimming pared 0 bases from V and 7 bases from J, leaving 16 bases between.

This chain uses TRBV7-2 with TRBJ1-6; weak D call: TRBD1 (5 bases). The CDR3 covers 14 residues. Trimming shortened V by 5 bases and J by 7 bases, and 12 bases separated the two germline ends. Germline assignment: CDR1 SGHTA and CDR2 FQGNSA. CDR3 residues: CASSPGGGNSPLHF. As DNA, the CDR3 is TGTGCCAGCAGCCCAGGCGGGGGAAATTCACCCCTCCACTTT.

The chain joins TRBV7-2 to TRBJ2-5, with TRBD2 as a possible D gene (5 bases). CDR3 length equals 16 residues. Trimming shortened V by 4 bases and J by 2 bases, and 17 bases separated the two germline ends. Looked up from germline, CDR1 is SGHTA and CDR2 is FQGNSA. As DNA, the CDR3 is TGTGCCAGCAGCTCGGGGTTAGCAGAAAGACAAGAGACCCAGTACTTC. Translating gives CASSSGLAERQETQYF.

V usage is TRBV15 and J usage is TRBJ1-4; the match to TRBD1 covers 7 bases. CDR1 is LNHNV and CDR2 is YYDKDF in the germline V gene (reference sequence). V gave up 0 bases and J gave up 7 bases; unmatched junction bases: 8. The CDR3 length is 16 residues. The CDR3 is CATSRDLGGKSEKLFF. The CDR3, as DNA: TGTGCCACCAGCAGAGATTTAGGGGGCAAAAGTGAAAAACTGTTTTTT.

The chain recombines TRBV6-5 with TRBJ1-2; TRBD1 agrees at 9 bases. There are 15 residues in the CDR3. The trim removed 7 bases at V and 0 bases at J, leaving 6 bases unmatched. Looked up from germline, CDR1 is MNHEY and CDR2 is SVGAGI. The CDR3 region has the DNA TGTGCCAGCAAGTCACAGGGGGCGTCTAACTATGGCTACACCTTC. This encodes CASKSQGASNYGYTF.

V and J are TRBV6-5 and TRBJ1-6; D gene uncertain. V gave up 6 bases and J gave up 5 bases, with 14 bases separating them. This CDR3 comprises 15 residues. Germline CDR1 and CDR2: MNHEY and SVGAGI. The CDR3 loop reads CASSPEPSNNSPLHF. CDR3 nucleotide sequence: TGTGCCAGCAGCCCCGAGCCCTCTAATAATTCACCCCTCCACTTT.

The V and J genes are TRBV7-2 and TRBJ2-2; a possible D gene is TRBD2 (5 bases). This CDR3 region has 16 residues. Between the trimmed V and J ends, which lost 1 base and 0 bases, there was a span of 9 bases. Per germline, CDR1 SGHTA and CDR2 FQGNSA. The CDR3 here is CASSLEPGSNTGELFF. The CDR3 nucleotides read TGTGCCAGCAGCTTAGAACCGGGGTCGAACACCGGGGAGCTGTTTTTT.

This chain joins TRBV19 and TRBJ1-6; 8 bases agree with TRBD1. Germline lookup yields CDR1 LNHDA and CDR2 SQIVND (reference sequence). The CDR3 is 14 residues long. V was clipped by 5 bases and J by 6 bases; unmatched bases: 3. The CDR3 spells CASSAQGANSPLHF. For the CDR3, the DNA is TGTGCCAGTAGTGCGCAGGGGGCTAATTCACCCCTCCACTTT.

The chain combines TRBV4-3 with TRBJ1-4; 7 nucleotides match TRBD1. V lost 4 bases to trimming and J lost 8 bases; unmatched junction nucleotides: 16. CDR3 size: 17 residues. Germline V gene lookup returns CDR1 LGHNA and CDR2 YSLEER. CDR3 sequence reads: CASSPEGRTGASEKLFF. The CDR3 nucleotides read TGCGCCAGCAGCCCCGAGGGTAGGACAGGAGCATCGGAAAAACTGTTTTTT.

The CDR3 sequence: CASSLAVQGSDTQYF. The CDR3 DNA reads as TGTGCCAGCAGTCTTGCGGTTCAGGGGTCAGATACGCAGTATTTT. The J gene is TRBJ2-3, the V gene TRBV7-9; perhaps TRBD1 as D (6 bases). This CDR3 region has 15 residues. The V end lost 6 bases, the J end lost 4 bases, and 17 bases lay between the germline ends. Germline V CDR1 and CDR2: SEHNR, FQNEAQ (reference sequence).

Of note for this clone: At one boundary the junction diverges from the germline segment, which might be a read error. The genes are TRBV6-5 and TRBJ1-1; TRBD1 agrees at 9 bases. Germline V gene data show CDR1 as MNHEY and CDR2 as SVGAGI. The CDR3 has 16 amino acids. The chain's CDR3 is CASSYDRDRVKTEAFF. The CDR3 DNA reads as TGTGCCAGCAGTTACGACCGGGACAGGGTGAAAACTGAAGCTTTCTTT.

This clone was counted once. The chain has TRBV3-1 (or the pseudogene TRBV3-2) and TRBJ2-7; TRBD1 might be the D (6 bases). This CDR3 region has 14 residues. V was cut by 0 bases and J by 6 bases, with 12 bases left in between. Germline CDR1 reads LGHDT; CDR2 reads YNNKEL (reference sequence). Here the CDR3 reads CASSQDGGGAEQYF. For the CDR3, the DNA is TGTGCCAGCAGCCAAGATGGTGGGGGCGCCGAGCAGTACTTC.